The rows below give T cell receptor beta chains drawn from one sample of a study of blood T cell repertoires in COVID-19. Sequencing was performed with immunoSEQ multiplex PCR; in TCRdb, only in-frame clones are kept and a portion is missing. This table has about 99,000 clones, about four fifths appearing once. Sequencing used peripheral blood. Receptors were obtained from a man between 70 and 80 years old with active or convalescent COVID-19. Both conserved end residues are part of each CDR3. The D gene is left open where the match is weak. Clone size appears in some rows only: once, few, many, or a class for an expanded clone.

J | size | D | V | DNA | CDR3
TRBJ1-3 | - | TRBD1 | TRBV13 | TGTGCCAGCAGCTTAGGTGGGACAGGGTACTCTGGAAACACCATATATTTT | CASSLGGTGYSGNTIYF
TRBJ1-2 | once | - | TRBV28 | TGTGCCAGCAGTTTAGGGGGGGCATGGGACTATGGCTACACCTTC | CASSLGGAWDYGYTF
TRBJ1-6 | - | TRBD1 | TRBV13 | TGTGCCAGCAGCCACTCAAACAGGGGGCTGAATTCACCCCTCCACTTT | CASSHSNRGLNSPLHF
TRBJ2-7 | - | - | TRBV30 | TGTGCCTGGAGTGAACAGATAAGAGGGGAGCAGTACTTC | CAWSEQIRGEQYF
TRBJ1-2 | once | TRBD1 | TRBV29-1 | TGCAGCGCCGCCCGGGACAGGGATGGTGGCTACACCTTC | CSAARDRDGGYTF
TRBJ2-7 | - | TRBD1 | TRBV6-2/TRBV6-3 | TGTGCCAGCAGTGGCCTTGGGACAGGGGTATACGAGCAGTACTTC | CASSGLGTGVYEQYF
TRBJ1-6 | once | - | TRBV11-2 | TGTGCCAGCAGCTTAGATTTCGGGGGGTCCGATTCACCCCTCCACTTT | CASSLDFGGSDSPLHF
TRBJ1-4 | - | - | TRBV16 | TGTGCCAGCAGCCAATCGGGGCAGGGATATGAAAAACTGTTTTTT | CASSQSGQGYEKLFF
TRBJ1-2 | - | TRBD1 | TRBV28 | TGTGCCACCTCTCCTGGAGGGACAGGGAGGGACTATGGCTACACCTTC | CATSPGGTGRDYGYTF
TRBJ1-2 | once | TRBD1 | TRBV6-1 | TGTGCCAGCAGTGACAGGGGGATTGGTTTAGGCTACACCTTC | CASSDRGIGLGYTF
TRBJ1-1 | once | - | TRBV5-5 | TGTGCCAGCAGCTTGGCCCCGGGGGGGAACACTGAAGCTTTCTTT | CASSLAPGGNTEAFF
TRBJ2-5 | - | TRBD1 | TRBV7-9 | TGTGCCAGCAGCCCAACAGGGGGCGGGCGATATGAGACCCAGTACTTC | CASSPTGGGRYETQYF